A single sample gave rise to the 16 T cell receptor beta chains below, sequenced in a study of tumor and adjacent non-tumor tissue in lung cancer. The library came from three nested PCR rounds adapted from ARM-PCR protocols. TCRdb fed the multiplex PCR reads into MiXCR, producing one record per CDR3 protein. The table has 75,000 to 90,000 distinct CDR3 sequences, around 76% seen once. RNA was extracted from bulk tissue without any cell sorting. This non-tumor lung sample came from over 3 cm beyond the tumor edge. The source material was distant non-tumor lung tissue. These receptors originate from a woman between 45 and 60 years old with non-small cell lung cancer.

This clonotype appeared many times. The chain uses TRBV29-1 and TRBJ2-7; maybe TRBD1 (6 bases). Trimming removed 6 bases at V and 5 bases at J, with 32 bases between. This CDR3 is 18 amino acids long. CDR1 SQVTM and CDR2 ANQGSEA come from the germline V gene. CDR3 sequence reads: CSVRLTVFRGPQRNEQYF. CDR3 sequence (DNA): TGCAGCGTCCGCCTAACCGTCTTCAGGGGCCCGCAAAGGAACGAGCAGTACTTC.

About this clonotype itself: A much larger clone lies a single base off, so this may be a read error. This chain connects TRBV4-1 to TRBJ2-7; D might be TRBD2 (5 bases). CDR1 is MGHRA, CDR2 YSYEKL, per germline. The CDR3 consists of 13 residues. The CDR3 here is CGSSQGGHYEQYF. CDR3 nucleotides: TGCGGCAGCAGCCAAGGCGGGCACTACGAGCAGTACTTC.

The J gene is TRBJ1-2, the V gene TRBV6-5; 10 bases line up with TRBD1. The junction had 7 bases not matched to a gene; V was cut back by 6 bases and J by 6 bases. Germline V CDR1 and CDR2: MNHEY, SVGAGI. This CDR3 contains 14 residues. This CDR3 reads CASSYGTGAHGYTF. The CDR3 DNA reads as TGTGCCAGCAGCTACGGGACAGGGGCGCATGGCTACACCTTC.

This clonotype occurred many times. The rearrangement links TRBV20-1 to TRBJ2-7; D possibly corresponds to TRBD1 (6 bases). Trimming removed 8 bases from V and 0 bases from J, with 11 bases in between. The CDR3 is made up of 12 amino acids. The germline CDR1 and CDR2 sequences are DFQATT and SNEGSKA (reference sequence). The CDR3 region is CSHLDSSYEQYF. The CDR3 DNA sequence: TGCAGTCACCTGGACAGCTCCTACGAGCAGTACTTC.

This clonotype was counted once. One end of the junction varies from germline; a read error may be responsible. This sequence joins TRBV29-1 and TRBJ2-3; D call uncertain. This CDR3 contains 13 residues. CDR1 is SQVTM and CDR2 is ANQGSEA in the germline V gene. The CDR3 region is CGVRTGTTDTQYF. The CDR3 DNA is TGCGGCGTGCGGACGGGCACCACAGATACGCAGTATTTT.

The chain carries TRBV4-1 and TRBJ2-7, with TRBD2 matching over 8 bases. The junction had 10 bases not matched to a gene; V was cut back by 9 bases and J by 3 bases. Germline CDR1 is MGHRA and CDR2 is YSYEKL. The CDR3 length is 14 residues. CDR3 sequence (DNA): TGCGCCAGGAACCAAGACCGGGAGGGCTACGAGCAGTACTTC. Its protein product is CARNQDREGYEQYF.

This clonotype occurred many times. This sequence joins TRBV30 and TRBJ2-7, with TRBD2 identical over 10 bases. CDR1 is GTSNPN, CDR2 SVGIG, per germline (reference sequence). V was pared by 5 bases and J by 2 bases, with 0 bases of the junction left unmatched. This CDR3 is 12 amino acids long. CDR3 bases: TGTGCCTGGGGACTAGCGGCCTACGAGCAGTACTTC. Translated, it gives CAWGLAAYEQYF. Complete variable domain (other parts from reference TRBV30 and TRBJ2-7): SQTIHQWPATLVQPVGSPLSLECTVEGTSNPNLYWYRQAAGRGLQLLFYSVGIGQISSEVPQNLSASRPQDRQFILSSKKLLLSDSGFYLCAWGLAAYEQYFGPGTRLTVT.

As regards this clonotype: The conserved closing phenylalanine or tryptophan is absent in this CDR3, likely reflecting a read error. The CDR3 loop reads CASSDPGQGVTEAFV. CDR3 bases: TGTGCCAGCAGTGATCCGGGACAGGGGGTAACTGAAGCTTTCGTT. V and J are TRBV6-6 and TRBJ1-1, with 11 bases fitting TRBD1. The CDR3 is 15 residues long. Germline-derived CDR1 and CDR2 are MNHNY and SVGAGI (reference sequence). V was pared by 5 bases and J by 5 bases, with 7 bases of the junction left unmatched.

A note on this clonotype: Being one base from a much bigger clone, this may be a read error. The chain recombines TRBV28 with TRBJ2-7; tentatively, D is TRBD2 (6 bases). CDR1 is MDHEN, CDR2 SYDVKM, per germline. The CDR3 is 15 amino acids. CDR3 loop: CASNLSSVGVYEQYF. CDR3 sequence (DNA): TGTGCCAGCAATTTATCTAGCGTTGGGGTTTACGAGCAGTACTTC.

Concerning this clonotype: A much larger clone differs by one base, so this may be a read error. The chain links TRBV7-3 to TRBJ2-2, with no clear D. The germline CDR1 and CDR2 sequences are SGHTA and FQGTGA. This CDR3 contains 12 residues. Here the CDR3 reads CANSPETGELFF. CDR3 nucleotide sequence: TGTGCCAACAGCCCCGAGACTGGGGAGCTGTTTTTT.

V gene TRBV20-1 combines with J gene TRBJ2-1; tentatively, D is TRBD1 (5 bases). Germline CDR1 and CDR2: DFQATT and SNEGSKA (reference sequence). The CDR3 covers 14 residues. The CDR3 region is CGVREAQALTRQFF. DNA of the CDR3: TGCGGTGTTAGAGAGGCACAGGCCCTGACTCGGCAGTTCTTC.

Turning to this clonotype: As the CDR3 is not closed by the conserved phenylalanine or tryptophan, this likely results from a read error. This chain joins TRBV14 and TRBJ2-1, with 10 bases identical to TRBD2. This CDR3 spans 14 amino acids. Germline trimming cut 0 bases from V and 12 bases from J; bases unmatched to any gene: 5. CDR1 SGHDN and CDR2 FVKESK come from the germline V gene. The CDR3 DNA is TGTGCCAGCAGCCAAGAACGATTAGCGGGGGGGCAGTTCGTC. It specifies CASSQERLAGGQFV.

Points on this clonotype: One end of the junction fails to match germline, which may point to a read error. This chain uses TRBV6-4 with TRBJ2-1; a weak D match, TRBD2 (6 bases). The CDR3 has 13 residues. Germline loops: CDR1 MRHNA, CDR2 SNTAGT. The CDR3 region is CTSSDREPGEQFF. CDR3 nucleotide sequence: TGTACCAGCAGTGACCGGGAGCCTGGTGAACAGTTCTTC.

In the case of this clonotype: A much more abundant neighbour one base away suggests this may be a read error. The chain employs TRBV10-1 and TRBJ1-2; D not certain. The germline CDR1 and CDR2 sequences are WNHNN and SYGVQD (reference sequence). This CDR3 region has 10 residues. CDR3 sequence (DNA): TGCGTCACTCGAACGGGTGGCTACACCTTC. Its translation: CVTRTGGYTF.

This clonotype was picked up one time. Relative to the germline gene, one junction end is altered; a read error may explain this. The chain employs TRBV6-1 and TRBJ2-1, with 8 bases lining up with TRBD2. The CDR3 has 16 residues. The germline V gene has CDR1 MNHNS and CDR2 SASEGT. The CDR3 sequence: CASRTPGLEQNNGQLF. Here the CDR3 DNA reads TGTGCCAGCAGAACCCCGGGACTAGAGCAAAACAATGGGCAGCTCTTC.

This clonotype was counted a few times. Mismatch with germline at one junction end may stem from a read error. V gene TRBV6-5 combines with J gene TRBJ2-7, with D hard to call. Germline CDR1 MNHEY, CDR2 SVGAGI. The CDR3 covers 11 residues. The CDR3: CASCTTYEQYF. CDR3 bases: TGTGCCAGCTGTACCACTTACGAACAGTACTTC.